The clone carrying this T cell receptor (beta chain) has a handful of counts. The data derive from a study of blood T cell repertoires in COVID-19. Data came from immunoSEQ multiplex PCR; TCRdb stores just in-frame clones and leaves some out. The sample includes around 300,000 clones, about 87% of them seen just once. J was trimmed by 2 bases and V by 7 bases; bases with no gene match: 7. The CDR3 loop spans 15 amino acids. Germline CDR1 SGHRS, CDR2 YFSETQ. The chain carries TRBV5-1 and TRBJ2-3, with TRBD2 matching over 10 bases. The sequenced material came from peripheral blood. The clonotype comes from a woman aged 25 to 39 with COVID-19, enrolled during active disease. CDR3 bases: TGCGCCAGCGAACTAGCGGGAATTCCCACAGATACGCAGTATTTT. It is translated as CASELAGIPTDTQYF.